Shown below are 23 T cell receptor beta chains from a single sample sequenced in a study of blood T cells in healthy people across ages. A sample-barcoded 5' primer and a J-beta primer mix were used in a second PCR of about 7 to 11 cycles. TCRdb re-derived calls from the 5' RACE reads in MiXCR, one entry per CDR3 protein. The table has hundreds of thousands of distinct CDR3 sequences, under 45% seen once. The specimen sequenced was blood. All receptors come from a man aged 55 to 70 in good health.

This clonotype occurred once. The chain is built from TRBV2 and TRBJ2-1, with 10 bases matching TRBD2. The CDR3 loop spans 15 amino acids. The germline V gene has CDR1 SNHLY and CDR2 FYNNEI. V was clipped by 6 bases and J by 9 bases; unmatched bases: 11. The CDR3 DNA follows: TGTGCCAGCAGGCGACTAGCGGGCGGGTTGGGTGAGCAGTTCTTC. Encoded protein: CASRRLAGGLGEQFF.

The chain employs TRBV2 and TRBJ2-5; 7 nucleotides agree with TRBD1. Germline values: CDR1 SNHLY, CDR2 FYNNEI. J was trimmed by 3 bases and V by 3 bases; bases with no gene match: 7. CDR3 length equals 15 residues. CDR3 residues: CASSDSRGRKETQYF. CDR3 coding DNA: TGTGCCAGCAGTGACTCGAGGGGGCGCAAAGAGACCCAGTACTTC.

The V call is TRBV4-3, the J call TRBJ2-3; 8 bases fit TRBD2. V lost 4 bases and J lost 4; bases outside the gene matches: 10. Germline CDR1 is LGHNA and CDR2 is YSLEER. The CDR3 totals 16 residues. The CDR3 sequence: CASSPSRAGASDTQYF. The CDR3 coding sequence is TGCGCCAGCAGCCCCTCGAGAGCGGGAGCTTCAGATACGCAGTATTTT.

The chain uses TRBV6-6 and TRBJ1-2; D ambiguous. The CDR3 covers 16 residues. Between the trimmed V and J ends, which lost 0 bases and 0 bases, there was a span of 11 bases. Germline loops: CDR1 MNHNY, CDR2 SVGAGI (reference sequence). The CDR3 spells CASSYSGGLANYGYTF. The DNA of the CDR3 is TGTGCCAGCAGTTACTCGGGCGGGCTAGCTAACTATGGCTACACCTTC.

This chain uses TRBV6-2 or TRBV6-3 with TRBJ2-1, with TRBD2 matching 12 bases. This CDR3 comprises 14 residues. Germline lookup yields CDR1 MNHEY and CDR2 SVGEGT. V dropped 5 bases and J dropped 9; count of bases not matched to a gene: 5. The DNA of the CDR3 is TGTGCCAGCAGTCCCCTAGCGGGGGGGGTTGAGCAGTTCTTC. Encoded protein: CASSPLAGGVEQFF.

This clonotype was seen many times. V gene TRBV6-1 combines with J gene TRBJ2-3; TRBD2 matches 11 bases. Germline CDR1 MNHNS, CDR2 SASEGT. The CDR3 is 17 amino acids. Germline trimming cut 6 bases from V and 2 bases from J; bases unmatched to any gene: 10. This chain's CDR3 is CASRPLPTSGDTDTQYF. CDR3 coding DNA: TGTGCCAGCAGGCCTCTCCCGACTAGCGGGGACACAGATACGCAGTATTTT.

The V call is TRBV20-1, the J call TRBJ2-6; D assignment may be TRBD1 or TRBD2 (5 bases each). Looked up from germline, CDR1 is DFQATT and CDR2 is SNEGSKA (reference sequence). The CDR3 covers 15 residues. Deletions cut 3 bases from V and 0 bases from J, with 9 bases between. CDR3 amino acids: CSASEGNSGANVLTF. As DNA, the CDR3 is TGCAGTGCTAGTGAGGGGAACTCTGGGGCCAACGTCCTGACTTTC.

The chain recombines TRBV12-3 or TRBV12-4 with TRBJ1-5, with a tentative D call TRBD1 (5 bases). This CDR3 has 14 residues. V lost 6 bases and J lost 7, with 16 bases in between. The CDR3 region has the DNA TGTGCCAGCAGCACCGGGGGGGGAGGACAGCCCCAGCATTTT. Amino acid sequence: CASSTGGGGQPQHF.

The rearrangement links TRBV13 to TRBJ1-6, with unresolved D. V was trimmed by 5 bases and J by 7 bases, leaving 9 bases between them. The CDR3 is 13 residues long. Germline CDR1 and CDR2: PRHDT and FYEKMQ (reference sequence). The CDR3 is CASSPSRNSPLHF. CDR3 nucleotide sequence: TGTGCCAGCAGCCCCAGCCGGAATTCACCCCTCCACTTT.

This clonotype was counted a few times. The gene calls are TRBV28 and TRBJ2-7; 9 bases match TRBD2. The CDR3 loop spans 14 amino acids. V lost 3 bases to trimming and J lost 3 bases; unmatched junction nucleotides: 3. Germline V lookup: CDR1 MDHEN, CDR2 SYDVKM. The chain's CDR3 is CASSFAGGNYEQYF. The CDR3 DNA reads as TGTGCCAGCAGTTTTGCGGGGGGGAACTACGAGCAGTACTTC.

The J gene is TRBJ2-7, the V gene TRBV3-1, with 10 bases identical to TRBD2. Germline loops: CDR1 LGHDT, CDR2 YNNKEL (reference sequence). V lost 0 bases, J lost 7 bases, and 15 bases stayed unmatched. This CDR3 comprises 18 residues. The CDR3, as DNA: TGTGCCAGCAGCCAAGAAATGGGGCTAGCGGGGGTGCTAGTTGAGCAGTACTTC. Its protein product is CASSQEMGLAGVLVEQYF.

V gene TRBV5-1 combines with J gene TRBJ2-1, with 8 bases identical to TRBD2. With V trimmed by 0 bases and J by 4 bases, 3 bases remained unmatched. Germline CDR1 SGHRS, CDR2 YFSETQ. The CDR3 loop spans 15 amino acids. This chain's CDR3 is CASSLVASGYNEQFF. The CDR3 bases are TGCGCCAGCAGCTTGGTGGCTAGCGGGTACAATGAGCAGTTCTTC.

This clonotype has at least ten counts. The rearrangement links TRBV6-2 or TRBV6-3 to TRBJ1-5; D is perhaps TRBD1 (5 bases). The germline V gene has CDR1 MNHEY and CDR2 SVGEGT. This CDR3 is built from 13 residues. V lost 6 bases and J lost 4, with 10 bases in between. This CDR3 is CASSPGTNQPQHF. The CDR3 coding sequence is TGTGCCAGCAGCCCCGGGACGAATCAGCCCCAGCATTTT.

This clonotype was seen a few times. A much larger clone lies one base from this, so it may be a read error. The CDR3, as DNA: TGTGCCAGCAGCCAAGAAGGCGGGGCAGGGTATAATTCACCCCCCCACTTT. It translates to CASSQEGGAGYNSPPHF. This chain links TRBV14 with TRBJ1-6; weak D call: TRBD1 (5 bases). Per the germline V gene, CDR1 is SGHDN and CDR2 is FVKESK. CDR3 length equals 17 residues.

This clonotype was picked up one time. The germline gene is not matched at one end of the junction; a read error may be the cause. The CDR3 protein is CASGFYRDRVDSPLHF. DNA of the CDR3: TGTGCCAGCGGCTTTTACCGGGACAGGGTAGATTCACCCCTCCACTTT. This chain connects TRBV11-2 to TRBJ1-6; 9 positions match TRBD1. Looked up from germline, CDR1 is SGHAT and CDR2 is FQNNGV. The CDR3 has 16 amino acids.

The chain has TRBV24-1 and TRBJ2-1; D is tentatively TRBD1 or TRBD2 (5 bases each). V was clipped by 7 bases and J by 10 bases, with 16 bases between them. This CDR3 has 13 amino acids. Germline CDR1 KGHDR, CDR2 SFDVKD. In nucleotides, the CDR3 is TGTGCCACCAGATGGGACGGATCCTACGAGCAGTTCTTC. Its translation: CATRWDGSYEQFF.

The chain has TRBV7-9 and TRBJ2-4, with 9 bases fitting TRBD1. The J call may be faulty, since TRBJ2-5 better matches the DNA end. The CDR3 runs to 15 residues. The germline V gene has CDR1 SEHNR and CDR2 FQNEAQ (reference sequence). The CDR3 loop reads CASSSRDRESETQYF. CDR3 sequence (DNA): TGTGCCAGCAGCAGCCGGGACAGGGAGTCAGAGACCCAGTACTTC.

This clonotype has only a few counts. CDR3 nucleotide sequence: TGCGCCAGCAGCGTCCGGGACGGGAGCTCCTACGAGCAGTACTTC. Translation: CASSVRDGSSYEQYF. The rearrangement uses TRBV5-1 and TRBJ2-7; tentatively, D is TRBD2 (6 bases). Germline-derived CDR1 and CDR2 are SGHRS and YFSETQ. The CDR3 covers 15 residues. The V end lost 4 bases, the J end lost 0 bases, and 14 bases lay between the germline ends.

The CDR3 coding sequence is TGTGCCATCAGTGAGGGACAGGCGAACTATGGCTACACCTTC. It yields the protein CAISEGQANYGYTF. V and J are TRBV10-3 and TRBJ1-2; 7 bases line up with TRBD1. V shed 2 bases and J 2 bases; nucleotides not matched to a gene: 2. The CDR3 has 14 amino acids. Germline V lookup: CDR1 ENHRY, CDR2 SYGVKD.

This CDR3 reads CSARADSYTF. CDR3 bases: TGCAGTGCTCGTGCGGACAGCTACACCTTC. The V and J genes are TRBV20-1 and TRBJ1-2, with D possibly matching TRBD1 (5 bases). CDR3 length: 10 amino acids. V shed 5 bases and J shed 9 bases, with 10 bases lying between them. In germline, CDR1 is DFQATT, CDR2 SNEGSKA (reference sequence).

Only a few counts were recorded for this clonotype. The CDR3 loop reads CASSVGPTGANSYEQYF. The CDR3 region has the DNA TGTGCCAGCAGCGTAGGGCCTACAGGGGCGAACTCCTACGAGCAGTACTTC. This chain connects TRBV9 to TRBJ2-7; 7 nucleotides align to TRBD1. CDR1 is SGDLS, CDR2 YYNGEE, per germline. The CDR3 has 17 amino acids. With 0 bases clipped from V and 0 bases from J, the junction kept 9 bases outside the gene matches.

The table lists this clonotype with a few counts. The V call is TRBV5-6, the J call TRBJ2-7, with D possibly being TRBD2 (7 bases). Germline lookup yields CDR1 SGHDT and CDR2 YYEEEE. Trimming left V 1 base short and J 2 bases short, with 13 bases between. The CDR3 runs to 15 residues. Here the CDR3 DNA reads TGTGCCAGCAGCTTGCTAAGGGGGAGGGCCTACGAGCAGTACTTC. This codes for CASSLLRGRAYEQYF.

J is TRBJ2-7 and V is TRBV9, with D uncertain. V dropped 0 bases and J dropped 0 bases, with 13 bases sitting between them. The CDR3 is 16 amino acids. The germline V gene encodes CDR1 SGDLS and CDR2 YYNGEE. In nucleotides, the CDR3 is TGTGCCAGCAGCGTAGACCCCGATGCTTACTCCTACGAGCAGTACTTC. This gives the protein CASSVDPDAYSYEQYF.